The 2 T cell receptor beta chains in this list originate from one sample, sequenced in a study of cytomegalovirus exposure and HLA in healthy donors. The PCR had 60 Vbeta and 13 Jbeta primers. Sequencing was performed with immunoSEQ multiplex PCR; in TCRdb, only in-frame clones are kept and a portion is missing. The table has over 75,000 clones, 79% seen once. The sample was PBMCs. All receptors come from a male donor in good health and CMV-seropositive.

V gene TRBV6-5 combines with J gene TRBJ1-4; TRBD1 agrees at 9 bases. Germline V gene data show CDR1 as MNHEY and CDR2 as SVGAGI. V gave up 6 bases and J gave up 8 bases; unmatched junction bases: 7. This CDR3 is built from 14 residues. The CDR3 sequence: CASSRDRENEKLFF. DNA for the CDR3: TGTGCCAGCAGCCGGGACAGGGAAAACGAAAAACTGTTTTTT.

The CDR3 spells CASSQDATSGYNEQFF. CDR3 nucleotide sequence: TGCGCCAGCAGCCAAGATGCGACTAGCGGGTACAATGAGCAGTTCTTC. The chain employs TRBV4-1 and TRBJ2-1; the match to TRBD2 covers 10 bases. Germline V gene sequence: CDR1 MGHRA, CDR2 YSYEKL. The CDR3 contains 16 residues. After removal of 0 bases from V and 4 bases from J, the junction contained 3 bases not matched to a gene.